A single sample gave rise to the 8 T cell receptor beta chains below, sequenced in a study of blood T cell repertoires in COVID-19. Data came from immunoSEQ multiplex PCR; TCRdb stores just in-frame clones and leaves some out. The sample yields fewer than 130,000 clones, approximately 85% seen once. The sequenced material came from peripheral blood. The receptors stem from a woman aged 55-70 years with acute or convalescent COVID-19.

The chain combines TRBV7-3 with TRBJ2-1, with D perhaps TRBD2 (7 bases). The CDR3 extends over 13 amino acids. The V end was cut by 4 bases, the J end by 8 bases, with 12 bases between. CDR1 is SGHTA, CDR2 FQGTGA, per germline. CDR3 sequence (DNA): TGTGCCAGCAGCTCCGAAGGGGGGGATGAGCAGTTCTTC. Translation gives CASSSEGGDEQFF.

The chain couples TRBV19 to TRBJ1-2, with D tentatively TRBD1 (5 bases). In germline, CDR1 is LNHDA, CDR2 SQIVND (reference sequence). This CDR3 region has 16 residues. V was shortened by 0 bases and J by 3 bases, with 14 bases between the two germline ends. For the CDR3, the DNA is TGTGCCAGTAGTATAGAACCTAGAACGGGGGACTATGGCTACACCTTC. Translation gives CASSIEPRTGDYGYTF.

This clone was seen only once. The V gene is TRBV6-2 or TRBV6-3, the J gene TRBJ2-4, with D maybe TRBD1 (6 bases). The germline V and J ends were trimmed by 4 bases and 9 bases, with 19 bases remaining between them. The CDR3 extends over 15 amino acids. Germline V CDR1 and CDR2: MNHEY, SVGEGT. As DNA, the CDR3 is TGTGCCAGCAGTTCTCAGGGGCTCTCTCGTAGCATTCAGTACTTC. Translated: CASSSQGLSRSIQYF.

CDR3 protein: CASSGGAYGYTF. The DNA of the CDR3 is TGCGCCAGCAGTGGGGGCGCCTATGGCTACACCTTC. The chain joins TRBV5-1 to TRBJ1-2, with a possible D match to TRBD1 (6 bases). The germline V gene has CDR1 SGHRS and CDR2 YFSETQ. The length of the CDR3 is 12 residues. Trimming left V 5 bases short and J 4 bases short, with 9 bases between.

V is TRBV5-1 and J is TRBJ1-1; no clear D gene. Germline CDR1 reads SGHRS; CDR2 reads YFSETQ. Trimming removed 5 bases at V and 4 bases at J, with 12 bases between. There are 13 residues in the CDR3. The CDR3 loop reads CASSWGRGTEAFF. CDR3 DNA: TGCGCCAGCAGTTGGGGTCGGGGCACTGAAGCTTTCTTT.

The rearrangement links TRBV19 to TRBJ1-3, with unresolved D. V dropped 3 bases and J dropped 4 bases, with 16 bases sitting between them. The V gene's germline CDR1 is LNHDA and CDR2 SQIVND (reference sequence). The CDR3 totals 16 residues. CDR3 in amino acids: CASSIQTGKAGNTIYF. The CDR3 DNA reads TGTGCCAGTAGTATCCAGACGGGAAAGGCAGGAAACACCATATATTTT.

Only a few counts were recorded for this clone. CDR3 nucleotide sequence: TGCGCCAGCAGCCCCCTTTCTACAGTGAACACTGAAGCTTTCTTT. Translating it yields CASSPLSTVNTEAFF. The V call is TRBV5-1, the J call TRBJ1-1; D gene unclear. Trimming took 4 bases from V and 0 from J, leaving 13 bases between them. Germline V lookup: CDR1 SGHRS, CDR2 YFSETQ. This CDR3 is 15 amino acids long. The entire variable domain, with the rest obtained from reference TRBV5-1 and TRBJ1-1, is as follows: KAGVTQTPRYLIKTRGQQVTLSCSPISGHRSVSWYQQTPGQGLQFLFEYFSETQRNKGNFPGRFSGRQFSNSRSEMNVSTLELGDSALYLCASSPLSTVNTEAFFGQGTRLTVV.

The gene calls are TRBV28 and TRBJ1-5; D call uncertain. The CDR3 runs to 13 residues. V shed 9 bases and J shed 5 bases, with 14 bases lying between them. From germline, CDR1 is MDHEN and CDR2 SYDVKM. The CDR3 reads CASQTRSDQPQHF. CDR3 DNA sequence: TGTGCCAGTCAAACGAGATCTGATCAGCCCCAGCATTTT.